This TCR beta chain originates from a study of response to subunit inactivated influenza vaccine. Germline CDR1 DFQATT, CDR2 SNEGSKA (reference sequence). The CDR3 spans 14 residues. Trimming removed 3 bases from V and 8 bases from J, with 18 bases in between. TCRdb redid the calling of the RT-PCR reads with MiXCR, one entry per CDR3 protein. The table lists fewer than 700,000 distinct CDR3 sequences, around 13% of them singletons. Of note for this clonotype: Its antigen is still unknown.

Study outcomes and limitations: The authors suggested that few new T cells are recruited per seasonal influenza vaccination.

The TCR comes from a man aged 45-60 years who received an inactivated influenza vaccine. The V and J genes are TRBV20-1 and TRBJ2-3, with TRBD2 as a possible D gene (6 bases). Sequences were derived from PBMCs from blood, sampled roughly 45 days after vaccination. For the CDR3, the DNA is TGCAGTGCTAGTCCCCGTAGACTAGTAGGTACGCAGTATTTT. This gives the protein CSASPRRLVGTQYF.